Sequencing of this T cell receptor beta chain was carried out in a study of blood T cell repertoires in COVID-19. Study-level background: The United States, Italy and Spain were the sources of the acute and convalescent COVID-19 samples.

This clone was recorded once. Assay used: immunoSEQ multiplex PCR; TCRdb lists only in-frame clones, some missing. Altogether roughly 250,000 clones are present, roughly 87% being singletons, with the ten largest covering under 6.5%. Individuals drawn from 20 to 25 US areas were about 18 to 89 years old. The V and J ends lost 10 bases and 4 bases respectively, with 14 bases between them. Looked up from germline, CDR1 is MNHEY and CDR2 is SMNVEV (reference sequence). This CDR3 comprises 13 residues. This rearrangement joins TRBV27 to TRBJ2-1; the D is unclear. This sequence originates from a woman aged 30 to 39 with acute COVID-19. Sequencing used PBMCs or T cells enriched from blood (not recorded which). The CDR3, as DNA: TGTGCCACCAGGCCAGGTTTTTACAATGAGCAGTTCTTC. It codes for CATRPGFYNEQFF.